One and the same sample provided the 21 T cell receptor beta chains below, sequenced in a study of OX40 agonist ivuxolimab in advanced cancers. Produced via immunoSEQ multiplex PCR; TCRdb's table is partial and in-frame only. The sample has 100,000 or so clones, approximately 91% seen once. Sequenced material: CD4+ or CD8+ T cells sorted from blood, taken in a trial of the OX40 agonist ivuxolimab. The receptors shown here come from an adult with an advanced solid tumor such as melanoma, head and neck, liver or kidney cancer.

V usage is TRBV28 and J usage is TRBJ1-1, with 8 bases matching TRBD1. Looked up from germline, CDR1 is MDHEN and CDR2 is SYDVKM. CDR3 length: 16 amino acids. Germline trimming cut 3 bases from V and 3 bases from J; bases unmatched to any gene: 9. The DNA for the CDR3 is TGTGCCAGCAGTTTTCCCCCAGGGGGCGGGCACACTGAAGCTTTCTTT. This sequence encodes CASSFPPGGGHTEAFF.

This sequence joins TRBV18 and TRBJ2-1; 8 positions match TRBD2. Trimming took 2 bases from V and 4 from J; bases not matched to a gene: 4. The CDR3 runs 15 residues. CDR1 and CDR2 from the germline V gene are KGHSH and LQKENI. CDR3 residues: CASSPFSGVYNEQFF. The CDR3, as DNA: TGTGCCAGCTCACCATTTAGCGGGGTTTACAATGAGCAGTTCTTC.

The CDR3 sequence is CASKTTGGSGTEAFF. In DNA, the CDR3 is TGTGCCAGCAAAACCACAGGGGGCAGCGGGACTGAAGCTTTCTTT. The chain combines TRBV6-5 with TRBJ1-1, with 9 nucleotides matching TRBD1. Unmatched junction bases numbered 11, after V lost 7 bases and J lost 5 bases. The germline V gene encodes CDR1 MNHEY and CDR2 SVGAGI. The CDR3 is 15 residues long.

The chain couples TRBV30 to TRBJ1-4; no definite D call. Trimming pared 2 bases from V and 5 bases from J, leaving 9 bases between. CDR1 is GTSNPN and CDR2 is SVGIG in the germline V gene (reference sequence). This CDR3 spans 13 amino acids. CDR3 residues: CAWSTRGNEKLFF. For the CDR3, the DNA is TGTGCCTGGAGTACACGGGGAAATGAAAAACTGTTTTTT.

The genes are TRBV2 and TRBJ1-1; no firm D call. Germline values: CDR1 SNHLY, CDR2 FYNNEI. Deletions cut 2 bases from V and 1 base from J, with 11 bases between. This CDR3 comprises 15 residues. The CDR3 DNA sequence: TGTGCCAGCAGTGAACTGGGATTTTCGAACACTGAAGCTTTCTTT. Protein product: CASSELGFSNTEAFF.

The rearrangement joins TRBV6-1 to TRBJ2-4; no clear D. From germline, CDR1 is MNHNS and CDR2 SASEGT. The CDR3 contains 11 residues. V shed 6 bases and J shed 14 bases, with 14 bases lying between them. The CDR3 nucleotides are TGTGCCAGCAGGCTTCTTTGGGTGGAGTACTTC. Translating gives CASRLLWVEYF.

This clone was recorded once. This sample includes further DNA sequences coding for the same CDR3. The chain combines TRBV30 with TRBJ2-7; D is ambiguous. V was clipped by 0 bases and J by 3 bases, with 3 bases between them. The CDR3 contains 11 residues. Germline V gene sequence: CDR1 GTSNPN, CDR2 SVGIG (reference sequence). CDR3 bases: TGTGCCTGGAGTGTAATCTACGAGCAGTACTTC. Protein sequence: CAWSVIYEQYF.

The chain carries TRBV7-2 and TRBJ1-2; D call uncertain. Looked up from germline, CDR1 is SGHTA and CDR2 is FQGNSA. Trimming removed 3 bases from V and 4 bases from J, with 15 bases in between. The CDR3 spans 15 residues. The CDR3 sequence is CASSLGRVQFYGYTF. The CDR3 DNA sequence: TGTGCCAGCAGCTTGGGGAGGGTACAATTCTATGGCTACACCTTC.

V is TRBV7-3 and J is TRBJ2-1, with D maybe TRBD2 (5 bases). V was shortened by 5 bases and J by 2 bases, with 10 bases between the two germline ends. The CDR3 consists of 14 residues. Looked up from germline, CDR1 is SGHTA and CDR2 is FQGTGA. The CDR3 DNA is TGTGCCAGCAGCAAGGGAGACCCCTACAATGAGCAGTTCTTC. This gives the protein CASSKGDPYNEQFF.

This clone has only a few counts. The chain employs TRBV5-5 and TRBJ2-1, with D uncertain. The germline CDR1 and CDR2 sequences are SGHKS and YYEKEE (reference sequence). Trimming stripped 1 base from V and 8 bases from J, with 10 bases between. This CDR3 comprises 13 residues. CDR3 coding DNA: TGTGCCAGCAGCTTGCAGAGATGGGATGAGCAGTTCTTC. It yields the protein CASSLQRWDEQFF. Supplemented by reference TRBV5-5 and TRBJ2-1, the full variable domain reads DAGVTQSPTHLIKTRGQQVTLRCSPISGHKSVSWYQQVLGQGPQFIFQYYEKEERGRGNFPDRFSARQFPNYSSELNVNALLLGDSALYLCASSLQRWDEQFFGPGTRLTVL.

The CDR3 DNA follows: TGTGCCAGCAGTGAAGAGGGATCAGCCTATGGCTACACCTTC. Translating gives CASSEEGSAYGYTF. The chain couples TRBV6-1 to TRBJ1-2; D is unclear. The V gene lost 1 base and the J gene lost 4 bases, with 10 bases spanning the gap. In germline, CDR1 is MNHNS, CDR2 SASEGT. The CDR3 consists of 14 residues.

The rearrangement links TRBV27 to TRBJ2-7; 9 bases align to TRBD2. The CDR3 is made up of 15 amino acids. The germline V gene encodes CDR1 MNHEY and CDR2 SMNVEV (reference sequence). The ends lost 7 bases at V and 3 bases at J; junction bases unmatched: 10. CDR3 sequence reads: CASTVAATSGYEQYF. Here the CDR3 DNA reads TGTGCCAGCACCGTAGCCGCGACTAGCGGCTACGAGCAGTACTTC.

The chain is built from TRBV25-1 and TRBJ2-1, with D hard to call. This CDR3 region has 12 residues. V was pared by 7 bases and J by 7 bases, with 11 bases between. Germline values: CDR1 MGHDK, CDR2 SYGVNS. In DNA form, the CDR3 reads TGTGCCAGCACCCAAGGCCCAAATGAGCAGTTCTTC. Its protein is CASTQGPNEQFF.

The rearrangement links TRBV5-1 to TRBJ2-3, with 9 bases that match TRBD1. This CDR3 comprises 14 residues. The germline gives CDR1 SGHRS, CDR2 YFSETQ. Trimming took 6 bases from V and 2 from J; bases not matched to a gene: 4. The CDR3 is CASKQGAHTDTQYF. The CDR3 nucleotides are TGCGCCAGCAAACAGGGGGCTCACACAGATACGCAGTATTTT. Variable domain in full (rest from reference TRBV5-1 and TRBJ2-3): KAGVTQTPRYLIKTRGQQVTLSCSPISGHRSVSWYQQTPGQGLQFLFEYFSETQRNKGNFPGRFSGRQFSNSRSEMNVSTLELGDSALYLCASKQGAHTDTQYFGPGTRLTVL.

CDR3 sequence reads: CASSGGTGASGNTIYF. CDR3 nucleotides: TGTGCCAGCAGCGGCGGGACAGGTGCGTCTGGAAACACCATATATTTT. This sequence joins TRBV14 and TRBJ1-3, with 8 positions matching TRBD1. V was pared by 5 bases and J by 1 base, with 7 bases of the junction left unmatched. Germline CDR1 reads SGHDN; CDR2 reads FVKESK. CDR3 length equals 16 residues.

The chain is built from TRBV5-1 and TRBJ2-1; perhaps TRBD1 as D (6 bases). The ends were cut back, 2 bases at V and 5 bases at J, with 26 bases in the middle. In germline, CDR1 is SGHRS, CDR2 YFSETQ. This CDR3 is built from 19 residues. This CDR3 is CASSFPSGYRDTRNNEQFF. CDR3 DNA sequence: TGCGCCAGCAGCTTCCCCTCTGGATACCGGGACACCCGAAACAATGAGCAGTTCTTC.

The CDR3 DNA follows: TGTGCCAGCAGCTTGGACCGGGACCCGGTTAGCACAGATACGCAGTATTTT. This codes for CASSLDRDPVSTDTQYF. The rearrangement joins TRBV5-4 to TRBJ2-3; the D call may be TRBD1 or TRBD2 (5 bases each). The CDR3 extends over 17 amino acids. The germline CDR1 and CDR2 sequences are SGHNT and YYREEE (reference sequence). V dropped 0 bases and J dropped 0 bases, with 14 bases sitting between them.

This clone came up once. This sequence joins TRBV5-6 and TRBJ1-4; D call uncertain. This CDR3 is 17 amino acids long. Looked up from germline, CDR1 is SGHDT and CDR2 is YYEEEE. Trimming removed 3 bases at V and 8 bases at J, with 23 bases between. The CDR3 spells CASSSSLVLFGYEKLFF. The CDR3 DNA is TGTGCCAGCAGCTCATCACTTGTTCTTTTCGGGTACGAAAAACTGTTTTTT. Filled out from reference TRBV5-6 and TRBJ1-4, the complete variable domain reads DAGVTQSPTHLIKTRGQQVTLRCSPKSGHDTVSWYQQALGQGPQFIFQYYEEEERQRGNFPDRFSGHQFPNYSSELNVNALLLGDSALYLCASSSSLVLFGYEKLFFGSGTQLSVL.

The rearrangement uses TRBV7-6 and TRBJ2-2; D gene uncertain. With 4 bases removed from V and 0 bases from J, the gap between germline ends came to 9 bases. CDR1 is SGHVS and CDR2 is FNYEAQ in the germline V gene. The CDR3 sequence is 15 residues long. The CDR3 nucleotides read TGTGCCAGCAGCTCCACCACTTCGAACACCGGGGAGCTGTTTTTT. It encodes CASSSTTSNTGELFF. Together with reference TRBV7-6 and TRBJ2-2, the CDR3 gives the full variable domain: GAGVSQSPRYKVTKRGQDVALRCDPISGHVSLYWYRQALGQGPEFLTYFNYEAQQDKSGLPNDRFSAERPEGSISTLTIQRTEQRDSAMYRCASSSTTSNTGELFFGEGSRLTVL.

Details on this clone: One junction end does not reproduce the germline sequence, and a read error may be involved. The chain has TRBV7-9 and TRBJ2-5; D unresolved. The CDR3 contains 12 residues. Germline V lookup: CDR1 SEHNR, CDR2 FQNEAQ (reference sequence). CDR3 in amino acids: CASRFESETQYF. The CDR3 nucleotides are TGTGCCAGCCGCTTTGAGTCGGAGACCCAGTACTTC.

This clone showed up just a few times. The chain recombines TRBV5-1 with TRBJ2-3, with TRBD2 matching over 11 bases. Trimming removed 2 bases from V and 5 bases from J; junction bases left unmatched: 1. Germline values: CDR1 SGHRS, CDR2 YFSETQ. This CDR3 contains 14 residues. The CDR3 loop is CASSLGTSGDTQYF. The CDR3 coding sequence is TGCGCCAGCAGCTTAGGGACTAGCGGAGATACGCAGTATTTT.